This T cell receptor (beta chain) emerged from a study of blood T cell repertoires in COVID-19. Repertoires were generated with immunoSEQ multiplex PCR, while TCRdb's copy carries only in-frame clones and drops some. The table has 200,000 to 250,000 clones, roughly 84% seen once. Trimming removed 3 bases from V and 0 bases from J; junction bases left unmatched: 8. This CDR3 is built from 17 residues. Per germline, CDR1 SGHVS and CDR2 FQNEAQ. This clonotype originated in a man between 40 and 49 years old with acute or convalescent COVID-19. Sequenced sample: peripheral blood. This rearrangement joins TRBV7-8 to TRBJ1-3, with 7 bases matching TRBD1. This chain's CDR3 is CASSLVGQQSSGNTIYF. For the CDR3, the DNA is TGTGCCAGCAGCTTGGTGGGACAGCAAAGCTCTGGAAACACCATATATTTT. The variable domain in full, completed from reference TRBV7-8 and TRBJ1-3, reads GAGVSQSPRYKVAKRGQDVALRCDPISGHVSLFWYQQALGQGPEFLTYFQNEAQLDKSGLPSDRFFAERPEGSVSTLKIQRTQQEDSAVYLCASSLVGQQSSGNTIYFGEGSWLTVV.